Below are 10 T cell receptor beta chains sequenced from a single sample in a study of T cells after yellow fever vaccination. TCRdb itself ran the 5' RACE reads through MiXCR, one entry per CDR3 protein. Among around 310,000 distinct CDR3 sequences listed, approximately 9% were seen once. Sequences were derived from PBMCs, sampled on the day of the first yellow fever vaccination. These receptors originate from a young man who received the YFV17D yellow fever vaccine.

This clonotype has just a few counts. J is TRBJ2-1 and V is TRBV7-2; TRBD1 might be the D (6 bases). Trimming cost V 4 bases and J 7 bases, with 20 bases left between them. This CDR3 is 16 amino acids long. From germline, CDR1 is SGHTA and CDR2 FQGNSA. CDR3 amino acids: CASSSRALLGGNEQFF. The CDR3 coding sequence is TGTGCCAGCAGCTCCCGGGCCTTGTTAGGGGGAAATGAGCAGTTCTTC.

Worth noting for this clonotype: The CDR3 carries no conserved terminal phenylalanine or tryptophan, so it likely arises from a read error. The chain uses TRBV7-2 and TRBJ2-5, with a possible D match to TRBD2 (6 bases). Trimming took 3 bases from V and 1 from J, leaving 12 bases between them. Germline V CDR1 and CDR2: SGHTA, FQGNSA. The CDR3 covers 15 residues. The CDR3 region has the DNA TGTGCCAGCAGCTTTGGGCGGGGCATCCAAGAGACCCAGTACTTA. This sequence encodes CASSFGRGIQETQYL.

This clonotype has more than one count but fewer than ten. This sequence joins TRBV7-2 and TRBJ1-4, with a tentative D call TRBD1 (6 bases). Germline lookup yields CDR1 SGHTA and CDR2 FQGNSA. Trimming took off 7 bases at V and 10 bases at J, with 19 bases between the two ends. This CDR3 has 14 amino acids. CDR3 in amino acids: CASTYFRGGGKLFF. In nucleotides, the CDR3 is TGTGCCAGCACCTACTTCAGGGGCGGAGGAAAACTGTTTTTT.

This clonotype was found a few times. This chain joins TRBV27 and TRBJ1-1; TRBD1 aligns across 8 bases. CDR3 length equals 14 residues. Per germline, CDR1 MNHEY and CDR2 SMNVEV (reference sequence). Trimming removed 8 bases from V and 3 bases from J; junction bases left unmatched: 8. This CDR3 reads CASHPGGGDTEAFF. The DNA for the CDR3 is TGTGCCAGCCATCCAGGGGGCGGGGACACTGAAGCTTTCTTT.

This clonotype was detected many times. The V call is TRBV3-1, the J call TRBJ2-3; possible D gene TRBD2, 6 bases. The germline V and J ends were trimmed by 4 bases and 3 bases, with 17 bases remaining between them. The CDR3 is made up of 16 amino acids. Per the germline V gene, CDR1 is LGHDT and CDR2 is YNNKEL (reference sequence). CDR3 sequence reads: CASSPSGRGRTDTQYF. CDR3 bases: TGTGCCAGCAGCCCCAGCGGGCGGGGTCGGACAGATACGCAGTATTTT.

V and J are TRBV2 and TRBJ1-3; D call uncertain. Germline CDR1 is SNHLY and CDR2 is FYNNEI. The V end was cut by 4 bases, the J end by 6 bases, with 10 bases between. The CDR3 has 13 amino acids. DNA of the CDR3: TGTGCCAGCAGTGCTGGTACCAAAAACACCATATATTTT. Its protein product is CASSAGTKNTIYF.

This clonotype occurred a few times. The gene calls are TRBV4-1 and TRBJ2-5, with 8 bases lining up with TRBD2. CDR3 size: 13 residues. The germline CDR1 and CDR2 sequences are MGHRA and YSYEKL. V dropped 4 bases and J dropped 4; count of bases not matched to a gene: 2. CDR3 protein: CASSPLAGETQYF. As DNA, the CDR3 is TGCGCCAGCAGCCCCCTAGCGGGAGAGACCCAGTACTTC.

The sample holds a few counts of this clonotype. The genes are TRBV7-9 and TRBJ2-3; TRBD2 agrees at 10 bases. CDR1 is SEHNR, CDR2 FQNEAQ, per germline (reference sequence). The CDR3 loop spans 16 amino acids. Trimming removed 3 bases from V and 1 base from J; junction bases left unmatched: 4. CDR3 sequence: CASSFSGGRGTDTQYF. CDR3 nucleotide sequence: TGTGCCAGCAGCTTTAGCGGGGGGCGGGGCACAGATACGCAGTATTTT.

This clonotype was seen only a few times. The chain recombines TRBV12-3 or TRBV12-4 with TRBJ2-5; the D gene could be TRBD1 or TRBD2 (6 bases each). The CDR3 length is 14 residues. V dropped 3 bases and J dropped 5 bases, with 13 bases sitting between them. The CDR3 bases are TGTGCCAGCAGTTTTTCGGGGGCTCGGGAGACCCAGTACTTC. It codes for CASSFSGARETQYF.

V is TRBV7-2 and J is TRBJ1-6; no reliable D call. The CDR3 length is 14 residues. Trimming removed 5 bases from V and 7 bases from J, with 12 bases in between. The germline CDR1 and CDR2 sequences are SGHTA and FQGNSA. CDR3 amino acids: CASSVILKNSPLHF. The CDR3 nucleotides read TGTGCCAGCAGCGTCATACTGAAGAATTCACCCCTCCACTTT.